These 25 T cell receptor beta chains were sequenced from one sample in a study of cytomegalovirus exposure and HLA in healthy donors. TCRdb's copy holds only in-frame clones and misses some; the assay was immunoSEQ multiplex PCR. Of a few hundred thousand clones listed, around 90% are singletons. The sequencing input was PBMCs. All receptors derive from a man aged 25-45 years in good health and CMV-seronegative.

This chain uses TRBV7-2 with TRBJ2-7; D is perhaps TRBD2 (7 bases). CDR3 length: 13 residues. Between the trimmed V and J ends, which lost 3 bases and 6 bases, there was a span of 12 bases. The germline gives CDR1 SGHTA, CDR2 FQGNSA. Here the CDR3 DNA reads TGTGCCAGCAGCTTGGGGAGGGGGTTCGAGCAGTACTTC. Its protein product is CASSLGRGFEQYF.

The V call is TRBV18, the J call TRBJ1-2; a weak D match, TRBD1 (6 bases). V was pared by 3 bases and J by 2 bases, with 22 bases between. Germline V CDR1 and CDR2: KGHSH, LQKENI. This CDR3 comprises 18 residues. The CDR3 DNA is TGTGCCAGCTCACCTCAGCTGCCACAGGGCCCTACGAACTATGGCTACACCTTC. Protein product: CASSPQLPQGPTNYGYTF.

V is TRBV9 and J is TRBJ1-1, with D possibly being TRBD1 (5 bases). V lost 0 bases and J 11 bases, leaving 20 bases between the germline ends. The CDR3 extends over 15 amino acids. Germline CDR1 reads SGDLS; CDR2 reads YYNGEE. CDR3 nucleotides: TGTGCCAGCAGCGTAGGTCTGGGGCGCCCGGAATTCGCTTTCTTT. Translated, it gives CASSVGLGRPEFAFF. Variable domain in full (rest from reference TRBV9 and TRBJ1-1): DSGVTQTPKHLITATGQRVTLRCSPRSGDLSVYWYQQSLDQGLQFLIQYYNGEERAKGNILERFSAQQFPDLHSELNLSSLELGDSALYFCASSVGLGRPEFAFFGQGTRLTVV.

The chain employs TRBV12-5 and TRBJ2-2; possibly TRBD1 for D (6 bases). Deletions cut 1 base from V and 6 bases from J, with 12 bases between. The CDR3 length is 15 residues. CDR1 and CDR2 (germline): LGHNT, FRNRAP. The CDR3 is CASGLGQGKPGELFF. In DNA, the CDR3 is TGTGCTAGTGGTTTGGGGCAGGGGAAGCCCGGGGAGCTGTTTTTT.

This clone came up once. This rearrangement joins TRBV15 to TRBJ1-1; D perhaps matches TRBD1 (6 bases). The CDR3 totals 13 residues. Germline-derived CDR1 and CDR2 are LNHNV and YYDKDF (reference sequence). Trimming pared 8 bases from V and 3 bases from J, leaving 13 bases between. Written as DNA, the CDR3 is TGTGCCACCCGAGACAGGTTTGACACTGAAGCTTTCTTT. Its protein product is CATRDRFDTEAFF.

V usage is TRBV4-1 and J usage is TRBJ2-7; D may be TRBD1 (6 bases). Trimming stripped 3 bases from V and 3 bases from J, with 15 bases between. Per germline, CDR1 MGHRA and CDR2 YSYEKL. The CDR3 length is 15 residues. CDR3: CASSQRGTDGYEQYF. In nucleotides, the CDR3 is TGCGCCAGCAGCCAGAGGGGGACGGACGGCTACGAGCAGTACTTC.

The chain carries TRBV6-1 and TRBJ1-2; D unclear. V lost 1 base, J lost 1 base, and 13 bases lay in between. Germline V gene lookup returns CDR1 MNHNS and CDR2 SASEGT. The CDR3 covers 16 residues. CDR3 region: CASSEVGHFLNYGYTF. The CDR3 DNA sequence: TGTGCCAGCAGTGAAGTTGGTCACTTTCTTAACTATGGCTACACCTTC.

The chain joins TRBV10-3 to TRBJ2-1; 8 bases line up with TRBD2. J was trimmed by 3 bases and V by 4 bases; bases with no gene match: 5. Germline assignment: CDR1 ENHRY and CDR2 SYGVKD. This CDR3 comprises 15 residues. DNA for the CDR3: TGTGCCATCAGTGGCACTAGCGGCGGCTACAATGAGCAGTTCTTC. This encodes CAISGTSGGYNEQFF.

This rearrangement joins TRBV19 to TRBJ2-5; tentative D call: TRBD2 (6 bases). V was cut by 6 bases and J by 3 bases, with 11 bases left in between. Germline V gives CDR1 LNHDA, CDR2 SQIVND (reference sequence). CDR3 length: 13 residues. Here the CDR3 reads CASRDGGKETQYF. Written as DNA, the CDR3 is TGTGCCAGTAGGGACGGCGGGAAAGAGACCCAGTACTTC.

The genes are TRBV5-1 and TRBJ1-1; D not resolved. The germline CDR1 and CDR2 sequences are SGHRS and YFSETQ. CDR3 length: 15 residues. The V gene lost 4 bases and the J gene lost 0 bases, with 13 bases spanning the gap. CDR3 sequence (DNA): TGCGCCAGCAGCCCAAGTCTAATCATGAACACTGAAGCTTTCTTT. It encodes CASSPSLIMNTEAFF. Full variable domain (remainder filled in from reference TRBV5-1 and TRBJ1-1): KAGVTQTPRYLIKTRGQQVTLSCSPISGHRSVSWYQQTPGQGLQFLFEYFSETQRNKGNFPGRFSGRQFSNSRSEMNVSTLELGDSALYLCASSPSLIMNTEAFFGQGTRLTVV.

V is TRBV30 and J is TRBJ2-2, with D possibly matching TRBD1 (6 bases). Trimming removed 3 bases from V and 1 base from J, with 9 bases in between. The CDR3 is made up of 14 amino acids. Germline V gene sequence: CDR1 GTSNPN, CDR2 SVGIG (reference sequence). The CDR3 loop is CAWRNRENTGELFF. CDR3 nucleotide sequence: TGTGCCTGGAGGAACAGGGAGAACACCGGGGAGCTGTTTTTT. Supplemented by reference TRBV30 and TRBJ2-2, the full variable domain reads SQTIHQWPATLVQPVGSPLSLECTVEGTSNPNLYWYRQAAGRGLQLLFYSVGIGQISSEVPQNLSASRPQDRQFILSSKKLLLSDSGFYLCAWRNRENTGELFFGEGSRLTVL.

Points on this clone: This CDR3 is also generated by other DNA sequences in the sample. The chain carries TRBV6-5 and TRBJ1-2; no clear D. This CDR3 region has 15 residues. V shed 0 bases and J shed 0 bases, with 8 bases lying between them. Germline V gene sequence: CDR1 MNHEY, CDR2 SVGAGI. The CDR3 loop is CASSYSPQANYGYTF. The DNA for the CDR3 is TGTGCCAGCAGTTACTCTCCTCAGGCTAACTATGGCTACACCTTC.

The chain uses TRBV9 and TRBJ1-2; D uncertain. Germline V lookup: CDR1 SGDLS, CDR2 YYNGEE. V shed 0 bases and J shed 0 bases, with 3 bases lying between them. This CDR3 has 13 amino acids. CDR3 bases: TGTGCCAGCAGCGTAGCAGCTAACTATGGCTACACCTTC. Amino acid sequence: CASSVAANYGYTF.

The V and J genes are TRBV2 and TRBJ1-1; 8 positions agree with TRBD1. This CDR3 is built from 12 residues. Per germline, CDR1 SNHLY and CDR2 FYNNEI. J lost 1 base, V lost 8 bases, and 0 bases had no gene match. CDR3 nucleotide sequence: TGTGCCAGCGGGACAGGGAACACTGAAGCTTTCTTT. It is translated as CASGTGNTEAFF.

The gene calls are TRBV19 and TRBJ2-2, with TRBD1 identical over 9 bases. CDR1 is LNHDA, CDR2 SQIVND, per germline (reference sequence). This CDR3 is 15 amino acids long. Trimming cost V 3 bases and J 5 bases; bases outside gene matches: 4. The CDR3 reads CASSMGTGWTGELFF. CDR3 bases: TGTGCCAGTAGTATGGGGACAGGGTGGACCGGGGAGCTGTTTTTT.

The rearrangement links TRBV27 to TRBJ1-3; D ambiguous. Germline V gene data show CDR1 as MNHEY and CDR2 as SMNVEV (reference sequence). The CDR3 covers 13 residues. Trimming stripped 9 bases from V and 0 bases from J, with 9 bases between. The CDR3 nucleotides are TGTGCCAGTAGAACCCACTCTGGAAACACCATATATTTT. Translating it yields CASRTHSGNTIYF.

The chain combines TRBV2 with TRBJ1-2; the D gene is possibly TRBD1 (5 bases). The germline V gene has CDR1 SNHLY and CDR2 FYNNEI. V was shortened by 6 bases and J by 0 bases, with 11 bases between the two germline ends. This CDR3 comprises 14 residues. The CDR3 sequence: CASRETEANYGYTF. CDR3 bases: TGTGCCAGCAGGGAGACAGAAGCTAACTATGGCTACACCTTC. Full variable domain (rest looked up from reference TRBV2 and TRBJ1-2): EPEVTQTPSHQVTQMGQEVILRCVPISNHLYFYWYRQILGQKVEFLVSFYNNEISEKSEIFDDQFSVERPDGSNFTLKIRSTKLEDSAMYFCASRETEANYGYTFGSGTRLTVV.

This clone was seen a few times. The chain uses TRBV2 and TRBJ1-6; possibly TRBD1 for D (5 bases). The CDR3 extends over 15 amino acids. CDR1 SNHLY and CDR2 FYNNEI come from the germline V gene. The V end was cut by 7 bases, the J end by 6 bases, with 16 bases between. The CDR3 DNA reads TGTGCCAGCAATCGTCTGCCAGGGATTAATTCACCCCTCCACTTT. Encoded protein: CASNRLPGINSPLHF.

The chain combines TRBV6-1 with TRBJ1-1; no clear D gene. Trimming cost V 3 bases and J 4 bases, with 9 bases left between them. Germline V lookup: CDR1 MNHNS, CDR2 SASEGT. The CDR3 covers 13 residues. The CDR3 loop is CASSDLFSTEAFF. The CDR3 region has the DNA TGTGCCAGCAGTGATTTGTTCAGCACTGAAGCTTTCTTT.

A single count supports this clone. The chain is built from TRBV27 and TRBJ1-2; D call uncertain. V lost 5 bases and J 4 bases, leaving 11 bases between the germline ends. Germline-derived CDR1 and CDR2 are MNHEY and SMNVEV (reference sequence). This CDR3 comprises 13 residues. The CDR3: CASSAQGSYGYTF. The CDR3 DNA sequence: TGTGCCAGCAGTGCCCAAGGGAGCTATGGCTACACCTTC.

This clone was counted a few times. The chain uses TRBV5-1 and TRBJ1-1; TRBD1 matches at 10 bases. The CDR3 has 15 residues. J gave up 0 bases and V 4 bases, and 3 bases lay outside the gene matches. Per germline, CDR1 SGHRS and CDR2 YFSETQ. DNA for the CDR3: TGCGCCAGCAGCGCGGACAGGGGGATGAACACTGAAGCTTTCTTT. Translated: CASSADRGMNTEAFF.

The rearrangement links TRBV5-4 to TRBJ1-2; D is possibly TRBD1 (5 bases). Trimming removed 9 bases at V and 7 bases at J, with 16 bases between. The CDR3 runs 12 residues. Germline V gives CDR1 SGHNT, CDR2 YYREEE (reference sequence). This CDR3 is CATQGVGVGYTF. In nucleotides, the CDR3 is TGTGCCACTCAAGGGGTAGGGGTTGGCTACACCTTC.

The CDR3 nucleotides read TGTGCCAGCAAGAGGACAGGGGGCGAAAAACTGTTTTTT. It translates to CASKRTGGEKLFF. V is TRBV6-5 and J is TRBJ1-4, with 11 nucleotides matching TRBD1. The V segment lost 7 bases and the J segment 8 bases; nucleotides outside the gene matches: 3. CDR1 is MNHEY, CDR2 SVGAGI, per germline. The CDR3 spans 13 residues.

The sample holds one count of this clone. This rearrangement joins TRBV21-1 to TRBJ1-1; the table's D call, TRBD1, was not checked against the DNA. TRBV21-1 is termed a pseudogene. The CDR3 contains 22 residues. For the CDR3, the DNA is TGTGCCAGCAGCAAAGGCCCAATCAAGGGGGCGACCGGGACAATTTACGCCACTGAAGCTTTCTTT. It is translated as CASSKGPIKGATGTIYATEAFF.

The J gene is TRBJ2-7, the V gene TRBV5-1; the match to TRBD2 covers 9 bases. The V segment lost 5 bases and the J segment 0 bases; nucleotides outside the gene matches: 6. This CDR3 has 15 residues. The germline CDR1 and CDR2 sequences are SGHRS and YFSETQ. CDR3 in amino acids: CASSSLAGASYEQYF. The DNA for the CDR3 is TGCGCCAGCAGTTCATTAGCGGGGGCCTCCTACGAGCAGTACTTC.